Below are 20 T cell receptor beta chains sequenced from a single sample in a study of beta chain features in type 1 diabetes. General study points: In every one of the four CD4+ subsets, TCRB CDR3s were moderately but significantly shorter in Type 1 diabetes patients.

These TCRs are of unknown antigen specificity. Expressed TCRB transcripts were sequenced, since all the RNA that had been isolated was reverse transcribed. Only in-frame clones appear in the TCRdb table, and some are missing; sequencing was by immunoSEQ multiplex PCR. Of 500,000 to 800,000 clones listed, roughly 12% are singletons. Input material: naive CD4+ T cells from blood. Source of these receptors: a man aged 25-40 years with type 1 diabetes.

This clone has just a few counts. The chain is built from TRBV15 and TRBJ1-4; tentatively, D is TRBD1 (5 bases). Trimming took 5 bases from V and 11 from J, leaving 27 bases between them. Per germline, CDR1 LNHNV and CDR2 YYDKDF (reference sequence). The CDR3 length is 17 residues. CDR3 protein: CATSGGPGTGRLWKLFF. The CDR3 region has the DNA TGTGCCACCAGCGGGGGACCTGGTACCGGGCGCTTGTGGAAACTGTTTTTT.

In its sample, this clone was seen a few times. V and J are TRBV14 and TRBJ1-2; D is unresolved. Germline CDR1 reads SGHDN; CDR2 reads FVKESK. This CDR3 has 14 amino acids. The ends were cut back, 1 base at V and 5 bases at J, with 11 bases in the middle. The CDR3 DNA sequence: TGTGCCAGCAGCCAAGGGACCTCAATATATGGCTACACCTTC. Its protein is CASSQGTSIYGYTF.

In its sample, this clone was seen a few times. V gene TRBV28 combines with J gene TRBJ1-2, with 9 bases aligning to TRBD1. This CDR3 has 14 residues. The trim removed 6 bases at V and 5 bases at J, leaving 7 bases unmatched. Germline loops: CDR1 MDHEN, CDR2 SYDVKM. The CDR3 region has the DNA TGTGCCAGCAGCGGCGGACAGGGGACGTATGGCTACACCTTC. This encodes CASSGGQGTYGYTF.

The rearrangement links TRBV14 to TRBJ2-7, with 8 bases matching TRBD1. The CDR3 has 16 amino acids. Per the germline V gene, CDR1 is SGHDN and CDR2 is FVKESK. J was trimmed by 1 base and V by 4 bases; bases with no gene match: 9. As DNA, the CDR3 is TGTGCCAGCAGCCTTTATCCGGGACAGGATTCCTACGAGCAGTACTTC. This encodes CASSLYPGQDSYEQYF.

The V call is TRBV9, the J call TRBJ2-3, with 10 bases fitting TRBD2. V shed 2 bases and J 1 base; nucleotides not matched to a gene: 7. CDR1 SGDLS and CDR2 YYNGEE come from the germline V gene. CDR3 length: 17 residues. CDR3 residues: CASSVIAGGQGTDTQYF. In DNA form, the CDR3 reads TGTGCCAGCAGCGTTATAGCGGGGGGCCAGGGCACAGATACGCAGTATTTT.

The rearrangement links TRBV7-9 to TRBJ1-1, with D possibly being TRBD1 (5 bases). Germline CDR1 and CDR2: SEHNR and FQNEAQ (reference sequence). V was clipped by 2 bases and J by 10 bases, with 17 bases between them. This CDR3 is 14 amino acids long. The CDR3: CASSLSRGASGAFF. The DNA for the CDR3 is TGTGCCAGCAGCTTAAGTCGTGGGGCCTCGGGAGCTTTCTTT. The variable domain in full, completed from reference TRBV7-9 and TRBJ1-1, reads DTGVSQNPRHKITKRGQNVTFRCDPISEHNRLYWYRQTLGQGPEFLTYFQNEAQLEKSRLLSDRFSAERPKGSFSTLEIQRTEQGDSAMYLCASSLSRGASGAFFGQGTRLTVV.

This clone appeared a few times. The chain links TRBV10-3 to TRBJ2-3; 12 nucleotides match TRBD2. After removal of 6 bases from V and 1 base from J, the junction contained 2 bases not matched to a gene. This CDR3 comprises 15 residues. The germline gives CDR1 ENHRY, CDR2 SYGVKD. As DNA, the CDR3 is TGTGCCATCAGACGGACTAGCGGGGGCACAGATACGCAGTATTTT. This codes for CAIRRTSGGTDTQYF.

This clone was counted only a few times. The CDR3: CASSQNAGTGMYGYTF. CDR3 in DNA: TGCGCCAGCAGCCAGAATGCCGGGACAGGGATGTATGGCTACACCTTC. The chain carries TRBV4-3 and TRBJ1-2, with 9 bases identical to TRBD1. CDR3 length equals 16 residues. CDR1 and CDR2 (germline): LGHNA, YSLEER. With 3 bases clipped from V and 5 bases from J, the junction kept 10 bases outside the gene matches.

This chain joins TRBV11-1 and TRBJ1-1; TRBD1 matches at 8 bases. CDR3 length equals 14 residues. Per the germline V gene, CDR1 is SGHAT and CDR2 is FQDESV (reference sequence). Trimming at V came to 5 bases and at J to 3 bases, leaving 5 bases not matched to a gene. The CDR3 sequence: CASSPRQGYTEAFF. The DNA of the CDR3 is TGTGCCAGCAGCCCCCGACAGGGGTACACTGAAGCTTTCTTT.

The chain is built from TRBV5-4 and TRBJ2-1; 11 nucleotides align to TRBD1. The J segment lost 4 bases and the V segment lost 4 bases, leaving 7 bases of the junction unmatched. Germline-derived CDR1 and CDR2 are SGHNT and YYREEE (reference sequence). This CDR3 is 16 amino acids long. The CDR3 DNA reads as TGTGCCAGCAGCCCACCTGGACAGGGGGCTTACAATGAGCAGTTCTTC. Its translation is CASSPPGQGAYNEQFF. The full variable domain, with the rest looked up from reference TRBV5-4 and TRBJ2-1, is ETGVTQSPTHLIKTRGQQVTLRCSSQSGHNTVSWYQQALGQGPQFIFQYYREEENGRGNFPPRFSGLQFPNYSSELNVNALELDDSALYLCASSPPGQGAYNEQFFGPGTRLTVL.

This clone was recorded a few times. This chain connects TRBV7-9 to TRBJ2-2; D is possibly TRBD1 or TRBD2 (5 bases each). V was cut by 1 base and J by 1 base, with 13 bases left in between. This CDR3 region has 17 residues. CDR1 and CDR2 from the germline V gene are SEHNR and FQNEAQ (reference sequence). In nucleotides, the CDR3 is TGTGCCAGCAGCTTAGTTCCGGGACCCATGAACACCGGGGAGCTGTTTTTT. This encodes CASSLVPGPMNTGELFF.

Only a few counts were recorded for this clone. The chain employs TRBV30 and TRBJ1-5; the D gene is possibly TRBD1 (6 bases). From germline, CDR1 is GTSNPN and CDR2 SVGIG (reference sequence). The CDR3 is 13 residues long. Trimming cost V 8 bases and J 9 bases, with 20 bases left between them. In DNA form, the CDR3 reads TGTGCCGCGGTGGGAAGGGGGTGGAGGCCCCAGCATTTT. Translating it yields CAAVGRGWRPQHF.

This clone came up once. The gene calls are TRBV14 and TRBJ2-1; perhaps D is TRBD1 or TRBD2 (5 bases each). Germline assignment: CDR1 SGHDN and CDR2 FVKESK. This CDR3 region has 14 residues. V was cut by 8 bases and J by 0 bases, with 11 bases left in between. CDR3 sequence (DNA): TGTGCCAGCCGGGCAGGGAGCTCCTACAATGAGCAGTTCTTC. Amino acid sequence: CASRAGSSYNEQFF.

J is TRBJ2-6 and V is TRBV6-5, with D uncertain. V lost 5 bases and J 2 bases, leaving 7 bases between the germline ends. The CDR3 runs 14 residues. Germline V gives CDR1 MNHEY, CDR2 SVGAGI. The CDR3 region has the DNA TGTGCCAGCAGTGCGTCCACTGGGGCCAACGTCCTGACTTTC. Its translation is CASSASTGANVLTF.

This clone was seen a few times. V gene TRBV30 combines with J gene TRBJ2-7; D may match TRBD1 or TRBD2 (5 bases each). This CDR3 spans 14 amino acids. CDR1 is GTSNPN, CDR2 SVGIG, per germline (reference sequence). V was trimmed by 3 bases and J by 6 bases, leaving 18 bases between them. The CDR3 is CAWREVGHPSEQYF. The CDR3 DNA follows: TGTGCCTGGAGGGAGGTGGGGCACCCCTCCGAGCAGTACTTC.

This clone was counted between two and nine times. The chain joins TRBV14 to TRBJ2-7, with D uncertain. The ends were cut back, 0 bases at V and 2 bases at J, with 8 bases in the middle. Germline-derived CDR1 and CDR2 are SGHDN and FVKESK. This CDR3 region has 14 residues. CDR3 coding DNA: TGTGCCAGCAGCCAAGATTACGGACCCTACGAGCAGTACTTC. Protein product: CASSQDYGPYEQYF. The full variable domain, completed using reference TRBV14 and TRBJ2-7, is EAGVTQFPSHSVIEKGQTVTLRCDPISGHDNLYWYRRVMGKEIKFLLHFVKESKQDESGMPNNRFLAERTGGTYSTLKVQPAELEDSGVYFCASSQDYGPYEQYFGPGTRLTVT.

This clone has only one observation. The chain joins TRBV7-8 to TRBJ1-4, with TRBD1 identical over 7 bases. Germline CDR1 SGHVS, CDR2 FQNEAQ. J lost 0 bases, V lost 5 bases, and 6 bases had no gene match. The CDR3 runs to 16 residues. The CDR3 coding sequence is TGTGCCAGCAGCGATCGACAGGGTACAACTAATGAAAAACTGTTTTTT. Its protein product is CASSDRQGTTNEKLFF.

This chain joins TRBV19 and TRBJ1-5; D remains ambiguous. V shed 6 bases and J shed 0 bases, with 12 bases lying between them. This CDR3 contains 15 residues. Germline V lookup: CDR1 LNHDA, CDR2 SQIVND (reference sequence). CDR3 DNA: TGTGCCAGTAGAGCCGGACCTTATAGCAATCAGCCCCAGCATTTT. Translated, it gives CASRAGPYSNQPQHF.

This chain links TRBV2 with TRBJ1-5; maybe TRBD1 (5 bases). Between the trimmed V and J ends, which lost 7 bases and 9 bases, there was a span of 19 bases. Per germline, CDR1 SNHLY and CDR2 FYNNEI. The CDR3 runs 14 residues. CDR3 residues: CASNLLGTRWPQHF. CDR3 in DNA: TGTGCCAGCAACCTCTTAGGGACGCGTTGGCCCCAGCATTTT.

This clone has just a few counts. The V call is TRBV4-1, the J call TRBJ2-4, with 7 bases matching TRBD2. Germline V gives CDR1 MGHRA, CDR2 YSYEKL. V lost 5 bases to trimming and J lost 8 bases; unmatched junction nucleotides: 15. CDR3 size: 16 residues. The CDR3 region is CASSKSGGGKGDIQYF. The CDR3 nucleotides are TGCGCCAGCAGCAAGAGTGGCGGGGGAAAAGGGGACATTCAGTACTTC.